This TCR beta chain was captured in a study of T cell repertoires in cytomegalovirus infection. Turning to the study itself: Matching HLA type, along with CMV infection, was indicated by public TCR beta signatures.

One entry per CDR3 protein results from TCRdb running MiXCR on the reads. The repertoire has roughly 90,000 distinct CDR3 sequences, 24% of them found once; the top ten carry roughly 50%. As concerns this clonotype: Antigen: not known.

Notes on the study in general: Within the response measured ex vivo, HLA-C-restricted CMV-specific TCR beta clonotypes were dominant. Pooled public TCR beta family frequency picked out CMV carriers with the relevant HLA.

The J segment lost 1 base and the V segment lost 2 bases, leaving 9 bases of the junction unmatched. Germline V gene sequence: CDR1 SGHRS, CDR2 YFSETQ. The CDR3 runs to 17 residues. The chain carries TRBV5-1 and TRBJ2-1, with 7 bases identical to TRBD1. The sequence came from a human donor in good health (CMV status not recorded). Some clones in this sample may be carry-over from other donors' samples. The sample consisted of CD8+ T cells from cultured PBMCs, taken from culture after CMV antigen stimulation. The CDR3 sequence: CASSFGQDARSYNEQFF. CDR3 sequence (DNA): TGCGCCAGCAGCTTCGGACAGGACGCACGGTCCTACAATGAGCAGTTCTTC.